What follows is one TCR beta chain and its context. Its target is unknown. The sample originates from a study of T-cell reconstitution after alpha-beta-depleted transplantation in children. Unique molecular identifiers were incorporated when the TCRbeta library was constructed. TCRdb ran MiXCR on the PCR reads and lists one entry per CDR3 protein. Of 450,000 to 600,000 distinct CDR3 sequences in the sample, over 10% were seen once. The CDR3 extends over 19 amino acids. V lost 4 bases and J lost 5; bases outside the gene matches: 23. The germline V gene encodes CDR1 SGDLS and CDR2 YYNGEE. Study-wide findings and caveats: Several hundred graft clones that had expanded were reportedly the source of alpha-beta T cells about two months after transplant.

V is TRBV9 and J is TRBJ2-7, with 8 positions matching TRBD2. The input for sequencing was PBMCs, mostly from graft donor cells, taken 360 days after TCRalphabeta/CD19-depleted stem cell transplant. The sequence came from a male patient younger than 18 who had a stem cell transplant for acute myeloid leukemia, so the T cells may come from the graft donor. Here the CDR3 DNA reads TGTGCCAGCAGCCCCCGGAGCAGCGGGAGAATCAAATATGGGAACGAGCAGTACTTC. It encodes CASSPRSSGRIKYGNEQYF.